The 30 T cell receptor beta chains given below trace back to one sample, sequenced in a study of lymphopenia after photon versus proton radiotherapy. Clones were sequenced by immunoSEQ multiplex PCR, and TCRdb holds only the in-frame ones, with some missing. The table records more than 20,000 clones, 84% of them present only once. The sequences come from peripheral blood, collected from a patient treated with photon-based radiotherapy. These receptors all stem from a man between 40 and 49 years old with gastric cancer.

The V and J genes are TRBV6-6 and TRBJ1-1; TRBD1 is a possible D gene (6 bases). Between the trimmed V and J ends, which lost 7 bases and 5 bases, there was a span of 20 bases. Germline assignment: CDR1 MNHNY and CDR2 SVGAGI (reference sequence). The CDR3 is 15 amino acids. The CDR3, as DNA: TGTGCCAGCATTGGCGGGGGGGCCGGGGGAACTGAAGCTTTCTTT. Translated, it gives CASIGGGAGGTEAFF.

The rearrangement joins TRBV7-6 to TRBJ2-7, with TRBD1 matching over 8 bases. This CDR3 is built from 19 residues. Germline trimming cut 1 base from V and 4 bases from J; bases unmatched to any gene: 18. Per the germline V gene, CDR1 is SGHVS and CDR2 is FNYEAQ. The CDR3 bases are TGTGCCAGCAGCTTAGGGTTTAGGGGGAACCGGGACAGGATATACGAGCAGTACTTC. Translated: CASSLGFRGNRDRIYEQYF. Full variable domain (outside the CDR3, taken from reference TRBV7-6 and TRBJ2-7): GAGVSQSPRYKVTKRGQDVALRCDPISGHVSLYWYRQALGQGPEFLTYFNYEAQQDKSGLPNDRFSAERPEGSISTLTIQRTEQRDSAMYRCASSLGFRGNRDRIYEQYFGPGTRLTVT.

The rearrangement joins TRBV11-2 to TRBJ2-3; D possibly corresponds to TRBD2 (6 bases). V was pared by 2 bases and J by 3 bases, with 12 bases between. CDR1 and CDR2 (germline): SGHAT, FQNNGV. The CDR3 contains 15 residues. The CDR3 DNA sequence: TGTGCCAGCAGCTTACGGGCCGCGGGGACAGATACGCAGTATTTT. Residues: CASSLRAAGTDTQYF.

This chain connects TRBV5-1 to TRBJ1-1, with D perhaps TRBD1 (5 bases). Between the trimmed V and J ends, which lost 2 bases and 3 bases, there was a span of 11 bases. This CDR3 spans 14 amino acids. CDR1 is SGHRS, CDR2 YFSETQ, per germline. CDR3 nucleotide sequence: TGCGCCAGCAGCTTCGGGGTGGGGCACACTGAAGCTTTCTTT. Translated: CASSFGVGHTEAFF.

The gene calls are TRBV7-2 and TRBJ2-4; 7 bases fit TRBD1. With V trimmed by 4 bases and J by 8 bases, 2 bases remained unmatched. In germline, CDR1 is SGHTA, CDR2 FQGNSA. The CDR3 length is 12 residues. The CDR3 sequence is CASSYQGDIQYF. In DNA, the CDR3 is TGTGCCAGCAGCTATCAGGGGGACATTCAGTACTTC. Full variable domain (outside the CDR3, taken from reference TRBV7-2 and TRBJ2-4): GAGVSQSPSNKVTEKGKDVELRCDPISGHTALYWYRQSLGQGLEFLIYFQGNSAPDKSGLPSDRFSAERTGGSVSTLTIQRTQQEDSAVYLCASSYQGDIQYFGAGTRLSVL.

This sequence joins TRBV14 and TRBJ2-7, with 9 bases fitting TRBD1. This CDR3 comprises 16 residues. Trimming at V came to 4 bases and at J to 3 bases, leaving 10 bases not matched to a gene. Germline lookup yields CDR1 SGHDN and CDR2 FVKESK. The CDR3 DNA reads TGTGCCAGCAGCCTACTTGCGACAGGGGGGATCTACGAGCAGTACTTC. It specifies CASSLLATGGIYEQYF.

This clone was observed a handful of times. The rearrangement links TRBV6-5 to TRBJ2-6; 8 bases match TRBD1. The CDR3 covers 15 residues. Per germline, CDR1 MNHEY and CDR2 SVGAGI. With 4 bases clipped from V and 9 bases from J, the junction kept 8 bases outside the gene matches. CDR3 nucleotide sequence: TGTGCCAGCAGTTCGAGGACAGGGATATTCAACGTCCTGACTTTC. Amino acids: CASSSRTGIFNVLTF.

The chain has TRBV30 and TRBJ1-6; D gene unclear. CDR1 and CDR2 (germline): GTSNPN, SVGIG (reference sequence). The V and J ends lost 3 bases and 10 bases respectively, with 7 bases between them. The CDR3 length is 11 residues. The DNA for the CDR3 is TGTGCCTGGAGCCGGGGATCACCCCTCCACTTT. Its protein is CAWSRGSPLHF.

The CDR3 loop reads CASRAVSRMNTEAFF. CDR3 in DNA: TGTGCCAGCCGCGCAGTCTCCCGGATGAACACTGAAGCTTTCTTT. V and J are TRBV27 and TRBJ1-1; no reliable D call. Trimming left V 8 bases short and J 0 bases short, with 16 bases between. The CDR3 contains 15 residues. Per the germline V gene, CDR1 is MNHEY and CDR2 is SMNVEV (reference sequence).

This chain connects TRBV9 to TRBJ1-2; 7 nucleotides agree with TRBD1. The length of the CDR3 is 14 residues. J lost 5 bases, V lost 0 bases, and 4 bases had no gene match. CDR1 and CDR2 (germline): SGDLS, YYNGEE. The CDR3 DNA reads TGTGCCAGCAGCGTAGAACAGGGGACGTATGGCTACACCTTC. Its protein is CASSVEQGTYGYTF.

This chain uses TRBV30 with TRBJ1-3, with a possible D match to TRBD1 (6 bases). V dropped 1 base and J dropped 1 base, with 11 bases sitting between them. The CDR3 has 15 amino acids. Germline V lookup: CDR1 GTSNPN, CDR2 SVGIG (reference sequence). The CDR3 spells CAWSAQGISGNTIYF. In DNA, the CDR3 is TGTGCCTGGAGTGCACAGGGAATTTCTGGAAACACCATATATTTT.

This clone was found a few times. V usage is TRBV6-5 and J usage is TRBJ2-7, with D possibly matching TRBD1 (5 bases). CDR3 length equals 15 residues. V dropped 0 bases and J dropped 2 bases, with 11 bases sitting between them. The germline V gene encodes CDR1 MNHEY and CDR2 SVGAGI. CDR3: CASSYSGADPYEQYF. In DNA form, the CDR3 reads TGTGCCAGCAGTTACTCAGGGGCAGACCCCTACGAGCAGTACTTC.

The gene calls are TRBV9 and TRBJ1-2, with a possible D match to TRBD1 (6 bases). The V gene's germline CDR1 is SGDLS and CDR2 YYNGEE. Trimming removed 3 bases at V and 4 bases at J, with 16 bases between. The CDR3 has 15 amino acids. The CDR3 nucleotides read TGTGCCAGCAGCGCAAACCTGGACAGCGGCTATGGCTACACCTTC. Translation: CASSANLDSGYGYTF.

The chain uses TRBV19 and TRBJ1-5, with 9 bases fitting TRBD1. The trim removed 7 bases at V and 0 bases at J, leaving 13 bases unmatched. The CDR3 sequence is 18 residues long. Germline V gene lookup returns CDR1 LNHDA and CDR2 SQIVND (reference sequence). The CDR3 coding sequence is TGTGCCAGTATCCCAAAAAAGGGACAGGGATATAGCAATCAGCCCCAGCATTTT. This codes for CASIPKKGQGYSNQPQHF.

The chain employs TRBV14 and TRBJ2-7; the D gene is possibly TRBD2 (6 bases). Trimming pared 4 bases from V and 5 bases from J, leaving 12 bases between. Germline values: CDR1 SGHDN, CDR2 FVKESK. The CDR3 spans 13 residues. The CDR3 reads CASSLLGGDEQYF. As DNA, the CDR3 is TGTGCCAGCAGCCTTCTGGGAGGTGACGAGCAGTACTTC.

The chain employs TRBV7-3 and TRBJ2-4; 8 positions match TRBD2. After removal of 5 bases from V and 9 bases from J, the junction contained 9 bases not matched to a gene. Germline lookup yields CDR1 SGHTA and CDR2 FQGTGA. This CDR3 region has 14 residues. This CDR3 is CASSPPGGGGIQYF. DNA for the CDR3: TGTGCCAGCAGCCCTCCCGGGGGGGGCGGCATTCAGTACTTC.

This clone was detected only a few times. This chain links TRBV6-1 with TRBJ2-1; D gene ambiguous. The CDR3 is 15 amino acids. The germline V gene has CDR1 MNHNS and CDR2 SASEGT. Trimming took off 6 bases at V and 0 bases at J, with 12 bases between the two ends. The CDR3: CASSDFYRSYNEQFF. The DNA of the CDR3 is TGTGCCAGCAGCGACTTTTATCGCTCCTACAATGAGCAGTTCTTC.

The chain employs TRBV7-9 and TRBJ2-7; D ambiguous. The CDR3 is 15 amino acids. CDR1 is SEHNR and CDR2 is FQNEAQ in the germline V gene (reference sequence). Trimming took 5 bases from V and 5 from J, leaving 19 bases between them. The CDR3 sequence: CASSPSRSRAHEQYF. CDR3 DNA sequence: TGTGCCAGCAGCCCCTCAAGGAGTCGGGCGCACGAGCAGTACTTC.

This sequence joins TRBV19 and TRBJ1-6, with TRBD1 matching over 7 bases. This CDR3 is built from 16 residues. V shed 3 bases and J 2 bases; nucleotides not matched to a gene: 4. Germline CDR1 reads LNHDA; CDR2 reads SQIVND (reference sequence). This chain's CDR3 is CASSMTGITYNSPLHF. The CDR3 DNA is TGTGCCAGTAGTATGACAGGGATCACCTATAATTCACCCCTCCACTTT.

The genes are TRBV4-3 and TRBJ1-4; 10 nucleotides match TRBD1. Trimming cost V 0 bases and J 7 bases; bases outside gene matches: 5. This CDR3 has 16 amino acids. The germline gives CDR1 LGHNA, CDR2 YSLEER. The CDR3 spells CASSQDDRGRGEKLFF. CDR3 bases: TGCGCCAGCAGCCAAGATGACAGGGGGCGAGGTGAAAAACTGTTTTTT.

CDR3 DNA: TGTGCCAGCAGTCCAGAGGCACTCGGAGGAATTGGAAACACCATATATTTT. Translation: CASSPEALGGIGNTIYF. The chain links TRBV2 to TRBJ1-3; D is uncertain. CDR1 is SNHLY, CDR2 FYNNEI, per germline. The CDR3 is made up of 17 amino acids. V lost 5 bases to trimming and J lost 3 bases, with 20 bases between them.

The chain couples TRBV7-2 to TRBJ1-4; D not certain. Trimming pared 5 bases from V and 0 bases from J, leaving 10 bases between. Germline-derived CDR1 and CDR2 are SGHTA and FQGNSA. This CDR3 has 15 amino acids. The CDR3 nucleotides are TGTGCCAGCAGCAAGCTCATAGCAACTAATGAAAAACTGTTTTTT. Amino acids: CASSKLIATNEKLFF.

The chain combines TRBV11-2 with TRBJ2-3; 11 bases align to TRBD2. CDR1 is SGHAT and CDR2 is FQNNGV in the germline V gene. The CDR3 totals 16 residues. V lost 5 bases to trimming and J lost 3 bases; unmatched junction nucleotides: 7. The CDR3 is CASSPRLAGTTDTQYF. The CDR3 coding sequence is TGTGCCAGCAGCCCCCGACTAGCGGGGACAACAGATACGCAGTATTTT.

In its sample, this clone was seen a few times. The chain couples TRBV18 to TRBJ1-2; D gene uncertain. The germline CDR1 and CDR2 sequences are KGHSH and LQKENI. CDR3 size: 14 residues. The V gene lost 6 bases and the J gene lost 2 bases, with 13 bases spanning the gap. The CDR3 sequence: CASSLQRSNYGYTF. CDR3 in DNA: TGTGCCAGCTCGCTTCAGCGCTCAAACTATGGCTACACCTTC.

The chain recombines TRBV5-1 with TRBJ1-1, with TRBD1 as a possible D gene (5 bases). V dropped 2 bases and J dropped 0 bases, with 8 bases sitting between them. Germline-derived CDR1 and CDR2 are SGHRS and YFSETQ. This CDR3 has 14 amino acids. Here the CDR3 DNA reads TGCGCCAGCAGCTTCGACAGCCTGAACACTGAAGCTTTCTTT. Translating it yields CASSFDSLNTEAFF.

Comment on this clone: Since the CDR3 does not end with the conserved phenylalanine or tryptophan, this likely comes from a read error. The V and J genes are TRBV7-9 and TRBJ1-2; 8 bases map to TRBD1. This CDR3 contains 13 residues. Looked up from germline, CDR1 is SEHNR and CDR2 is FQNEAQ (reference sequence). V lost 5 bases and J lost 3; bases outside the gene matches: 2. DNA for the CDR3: TGTGCCAGCAGCCCGACAGGGGACTATGGCTACACCCTC. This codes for CASSPTGDYGYTL.

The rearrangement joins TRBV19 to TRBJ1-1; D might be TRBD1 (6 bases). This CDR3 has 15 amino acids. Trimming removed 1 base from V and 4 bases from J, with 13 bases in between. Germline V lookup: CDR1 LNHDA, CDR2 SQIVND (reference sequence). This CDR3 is CASSIVPGASTEAFF. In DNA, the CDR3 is TGTGCCAGTAGTATAGTTCCGGGGGCGAGCACTGAAGCTTTCTTT. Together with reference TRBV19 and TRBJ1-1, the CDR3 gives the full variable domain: DGGITQSPKYLFRKEGQNVTLSCEQNLNHDAMYWYRQDPGQGLRLIYYSQIVNDFQKGDIAEGYSVSREKKESFPLTVTSAQKNPTAFYLCASSIVPGASTEAFFGQGTRLTVV.

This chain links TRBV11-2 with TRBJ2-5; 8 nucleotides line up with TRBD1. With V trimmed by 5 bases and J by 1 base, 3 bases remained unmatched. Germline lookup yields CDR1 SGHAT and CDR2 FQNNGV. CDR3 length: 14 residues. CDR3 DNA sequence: TGTGCCAGCAGCATGGGGACAGGCCAAGAGACCCAGTACTTC. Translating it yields CASSMGTGQETQYF.

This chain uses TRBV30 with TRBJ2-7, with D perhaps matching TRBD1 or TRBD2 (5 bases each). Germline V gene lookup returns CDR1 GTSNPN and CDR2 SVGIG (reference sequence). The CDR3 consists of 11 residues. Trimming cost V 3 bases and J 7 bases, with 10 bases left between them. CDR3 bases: TGTGCCTGGAGCAGGGAGAGGGAGCAGTACTTC. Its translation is CAWSREREQYF.

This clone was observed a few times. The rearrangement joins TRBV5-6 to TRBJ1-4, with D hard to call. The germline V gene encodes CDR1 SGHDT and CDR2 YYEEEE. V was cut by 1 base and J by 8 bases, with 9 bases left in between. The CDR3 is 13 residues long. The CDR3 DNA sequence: TGTGCCAGCAGCTTGAGGGTAGGGGAAAAACTGTTTTTT. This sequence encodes CASSLRVGEKLFF.